A selection of T cell receptor beta chains follows, all from one sample in a study of T cells in Graves' hyperthyroidism and ophthalmopathy. TCRdb called the multiplex PCR reads again in MiXCR, with one record for every CDR3 protein. Of about 550,000 distinct CDR3 sequences listed, less than 25% are singletons. The sample comprised blood. These receptors all come from a man aged 18 to 29 with Graves' hyperthyroidism. CDR3s include the opening cysteine and the closing phenylalanine or tryptophan. Each record gives: CDR3 protein, CDR3 DNA, clone size, V gene, D gene, J gene. D genes are given only for firm matches. Size values are once, few and many counts, or a class for expanded clones, and some rows have none.

CDR3aa: CASSIGLSLGTGGQDEQFF
CDR3nt: TGTGCCAGTAGTATCGGGTTGAGCTTAGGGACAGGGGGACAAGATGAGCAGTTCTTC
abundance: few
v_gene: TRBV19
d_gene: TRBD1
j_gene: TRBJ2-1

CDR3aa: CASSYWRRAVNTGELFF
CDR3nt: TGTGCCAGCAGTTACTGGCGGCGGGCCGTGAACACCGGGGAGCTGTTTTTT
abundance: -
v_gene: TRBV6-5
d_gene: -
j_gene: TRBJ2-2

CDR3aa: CASSLRGTGLGGYTF
CDR3nt: TGTGCCAGCAGCTTGCGAGGGACTGGGCTCGGGGGCTACACCTTC
abundance: many
v_gene: TRBV5-6
d_gene: -
j_gene: TRBJ1-2

CDR3aa: CASSLLDWGARYTEAFF
CDR3nt: TGTGCCAGCAGCTTACTGGACTGGGGGGCGAGGTACACTGAAGCTTTCTTT
abundance: few
v_gene: TRBV11-1
d_gene: -
j_gene: TRBJ1-1

CDR3aa: CASSFLGQGHQPQHF
CDR3nt: TGTGCCAGCAGTTTTTTGGGACAGGGCCACCAGCCCCAGCATTTT
abundance: many
v_gene: TRBV27
d_gene: TRBD1
j_gene: TRBJ1-5

CDR3aa: CASSPTGNFYEQYF
CDR3nt: TGTGCCAGCAGCCCGACCGGGAACTTCTACGAGCAGTACTTC
abundance: many
v_gene: TRBV7-9
d_gene: -
j_gene: TRBJ2-7

CDR3aa: CASSLYRGGFQETQYF
CDR3nt: TGTGCCAGCAGCCTCTACCGGGGCGGGTTCCAAGAGACCCAGTACTTC
abundance: many
v_gene: TRBV7-8
d_gene: -
j_gene: TRBJ2-5

CDR3aa: CASSLEFDSYQPQHF
CDR3nt: TGTGCCAGCAGCTTAGAGTTCGACAGTTATCAGCCCCAGCATTTT
abundance: many
v_gene: TRBV7-2
d_gene: -
j_gene: TRBJ1-5

CDR3aa: CASTPDREGYGYTF
CDR3nt: TGTGCCAGCACTCCGGACAGGGAGGGCTATGGCTACACCTTC
abundance: many
v_gene: TRBV2
d_gene: TRBD1
j_gene: TRBJ1-2

CDR3aa: CASRDRGGRNYGYTF
CDR3nt: TGTGCCAGCAGGGACAGGGGAGGACGAAACTATGGCTACACCTTC
abundance: -
v_gene: TRBV12-3/TRBV12-4
d_gene: TRBD1
j_gene: TRBJ1-2

CDR3aa: CASSYLRTVSSYEQYF
CDR3nt: TGTGCCAGCAGTTACTTGCGGACTGTTAGCTCCTACGAGCAGTACTTC
abundance: -
v_gene: TRBV6-5
d_gene: -
j_gene: TRBJ2-7

CDR3aa: CSADRDGPYGYTF
CDR3nt: TGCAGTGCGGACCGGGACGGTCCATATGGCTACACCTTC
abundance: many
v_gene: TRBV20-1
d_gene: -
j_gene: TRBJ1-2

CDR3aa: CASSVFAETTYEQYF
CDR3nt: TGTGCCAGCAGCGTATTTGCAGAGACGACCTACGAGCAGTACTTC
abundance: -
v_gene: TRBV28
d_gene: -
j_gene: TRBJ2-7

CDR3aa: CSARLPDRAKNIQYF
CDR3nt: TGCAGTGCTAGATTACCAGACAGGGCCAAAAACATTCAGTACTTC
abundance: once
v_gene: TRBV20-1
d_gene: -
j_gene: TRBJ2-4

CDR3aa: CSAVTGAEAFF
CDR3nt: TGCAGTGCTGTAACAGGGGCTGAAGCTTTCTTT
abundance: -
v_gene: TRBV20-1
d_gene: TRBD1
j_gene: TRBJ1-1

CDR3aa: CASRVDSVGYTF
CDR3nt: TGTGCCAGCAGAGTCGACAGTGTTGGCTACACCTTC
abundance: -
v_gene: TRBV2
d_gene: -
j_gene: TRBJ1-2

CDR3aa: CASSLMRVGGPEYEQYF
CDR3nt: TGTGCCAGCAGCTTAATGCGAGTGGGGGGCCCCGAATACGAGCAGTACTTC
abundance: -
v_gene: TRBV7-8
d_gene: -
j_gene: TRBJ2-7

CDR3aa: CAISERSFEAFF
CDR3nt: TGTGCCATCAGTGAAAGGTCGTTCGAAGCTTTCTTT
abundance: many
v_gene: TRBV10-3
d_gene: -
j_gene: TRBJ1-1

CDR3aa: CASTPVNFGPETQYF
CDR3nt: -
abundance: many
v_gene: TRBV6-2/TRBV6-3
d_gene: -
j_gene: TRBJ2-5

CDR3aa: CASSYLPDRGEPQHF
CDR3nt: TGTGCCAGCAGTTACCTTCCCGACAGGGGAGAGCCCCAGCATTTT
abundance: many
v_gene: TRBV6-5
d_gene: TRBD1
j_gene: TRBJ1-5

CDR3aa: CSAKRQLYEQYF
CDR3nt: TGCAGTGCTAAAAGACAGCTCTACGAGCAGTACTTC
abundance: many
v_gene: TRBV20-1
d_gene: -
j_gene: TRBJ2-7

CDR3aa: CASSWGPDIYGYTF
CDR3nt: TGTGCCAGCAGCTGGGGACCTGACATTTATGGCTACACCTTC
abundance: many
v_gene: TRBV6-5
d_gene: -
j_gene: TRBJ1-2

CDR3aa: CSARGRRDQPQHF
CDR3nt: TGCAGTGCCCGGGGGCGAAGGGATCAGCCCCAGCATTTT
abundance: -
v_gene: TRBV20-1
d_gene: -
j_gene: TRBJ1-5

CDR3aa: CASSHPGPVVSGELFF
CDR3nt: TGTGCCAGCAGCCACCCGGGACCGGTAGTTTCCGGGGAGCTGTTTTTT
abundance: -
v_gene: TRBV7-3
d_gene: -
j_gene: TRBJ2-2

CDR3aa: CASSRQGTADSPLHF
CDR3nt: TGCGCCAGCAGCCGACAGGGTACGGCGGATTCACCCCTCCACTTT
abundance: few
v_gene: TRBV4-1
d_gene: TRBD1
j_gene: TRBJ1-6

CDR3aa: CASIPALGQLRNFEPQHF
CDR3nt: TGTGCCAGCATCCCTGCCCTGGGACAGTTAAGAAATTTTGAGCCCCAGCATTTT
abundance: -
v_gene: TRBV28
d_gene: TRBD1
j_gene: TRBJ1-5

CDR3aa: CASSLGNSGGGETQYF
CDR3nt: TGTGCCAGCAGTTTAGGAAATAGCGGGGGAGGAGAGACCCAGTACTTC
abundance: many
v_gene: TRBV12-3/TRBV12-4
d_gene: TRBD2
j_gene: TRBJ2-5

CDR3aa: CASSYSFGTVGGYTF
CDR3nt: TGTGCCAGCAGTTACTCGTTCGGGACAGTAGGCGGCTACACCTTC
abundance: many
v_gene: TRBV6-5
d_gene: TRBD1
j_gene: TRBJ1-2

CDR3aa: CASSFGTFNSPLHF
CDR3nt: TGTGCCAGCAGTTTCGGGACGTTTAATTCACCCCTCCACTTT
abundance: few
v_gene: TRBV12-3/TRBV12-4
d_gene: -
j_gene: TRBJ1-6

CDR3aa: CASSPQGAGQPQHF
CDR3nt: TGTGCCAGCAGTCCACAGGGGGCGGGTCAGCCCCAGCATTTT
abundance: many
v_gene: TRBV6-1
d_gene: TRBD1
j_gene: TRBJ1-5

CDR3aa: CATSEPGPLLQPQHF
CDR3nt: TGTGCCACCAGTGAACCCGGACCCCTTCTTCAGCCCCAGCATTTT
abundance: many
v_gene: TRBV24-1
d_gene: -
j_gene: TRBJ1-5

CDR3aa: CASSHEGYTEAFF
CDR3nt: TGTGCCAGCAGTCATGAGGGTTACACTGAAGCTTTCTTT
abundance: many
v_gene: TRBV27
d_gene: -
j_gene: TRBJ1-1

CDR3aa: CASSWGQGQGELFF
CDR3nt: TGTGCCAGCAGTTGGGGACAGGGGCAGGGGGAGCTGTTTTTT
abundance: many
v_gene: TRBV6-5
d_gene: TRBD1
j_gene: TRBJ2-2

CDR3aa: CASSGGEWQETQYF
CDR3nt: TGCGCCAGCAGCGGGGGGGAATGGCAAGAGACCCAGTACTTC
abundance: few
v_gene: TRBV5-1
d_gene: TRBD2
j_gene: TRBJ2-5

CDR3aa: CASSLRAGGYTNYGYTF
CDR3nt: TGCGCCAGCAGCTTGCGGGCAGGGGGTTACACTAACTATGGCTACACCTTC
abundance: -
v_gene: TRBV5-1
d_gene: TRBD1
j_gene: TRBJ1-2

CDR3aa: CAVLIGGLRNEQYF
CDR3nt: TGTGCCGTTCTGATAGGGGGTCTAAGGAACGAGCAGTACTTC
abundance: many
v_gene: TRBV6-1
d_gene: -
j_gene: TRBJ2-7

CDR3aa: CASAAGGFRETQYF
CDR3nt: TGTGCCTCCGCAGCAGGGGGGTTCCGAGAGACCCAGTACTTC
abundance: -
v_gene: TRBV9
d_gene: -
j_gene: TRBJ2-5

CDR3aa: CASLRLNRPNTEAFF
CDR3nt: TGTGCCAGTCTCCGACTAAACAGGCCAAACACTGAAGCTTTCTTT
abundance: -
v_gene: TRBV19
d_gene: -
j_gene: TRBJ1-1

CDR3aa: CASRARAGSGYTF
CDR3nt: TGTGCCAGCAGGGCCCGGGCAGGCAGCGGCTACACCTTC
abundance: many
v_gene: TRBV12-3/TRBV12-4
d_gene: -
j_gene: TRBJ1-2

CDR3aa: CASSGTANRGEQFF
CDR3nt: TGTGCCAGTAGTGGGACAGCCAACAGGGGGGAGCAGTTCTTC
abundance: -
v_gene: TRBV19
d_gene: TRBD1
j_gene: TRBJ2-1

CDR3aa: CAISMTGGMADTQYF
CDR3nt: TGTGCCATCAGCATGACAGGGGGCATGGCAGATACGCAGTATTTT
abundance: -
v_gene: TRBV10-3
d_gene: TRBD1
j_gene: TRBJ2-3

CDR3aa: CASKKGAYGYTF
CDR3nt: TGTGCCAGCAAGAAGGGGGCCTATGGCTACACCTTC
abundance: -
v_gene: TRBV6-1
d_gene: TRBD1
j_gene: TRBJ1-2

CDR3aa: CASSVRDHNQPQHF
CDR3nt: TGTGCCAGCAGCGTCCGGGACCACAATCAGCCCCAGCATTTT
abundance: -
v_gene: TRBV12-3/TRBV12-4
d_gene: -
j_gene: TRBJ1-5

CDR3aa: CASSTSGQGFYGYTF
CDR3nt: TGTGCCAGCAGTACCTCGGGACAGGGTTTCTATGGCTACACCTTC
abundance: many
v_gene: TRBV6-5
d_gene: TRBD1
j_gene: TRBJ1-2

CDR3aa: CSGETGANVLTF
CDR3nt: TGCAGTGGGGAAACTGGGGCCAACGTCCTGACTTTC
abundance: few
v_gene: TRBV20-1
d_gene: -
j_gene: TRBJ2-6

CDR3aa: CATSVARDYGYTF
CDR3nt: TGTGCCACCAGTGTAGCGAGGGACTATGGCTACACCTTC
abundance: many
v_gene: TRBV24-1
d_gene: -
j_gene: TRBJ1-2

CDR3aa: CASRELGNQPQHF
CDR3nt: TGTGCCAGCAGGGAACTGGGGAATCAGCCCCAGCATTTT
abundance: many
v_gene: TRBV28
d_gene: -
j_gene: TRBJ1-5

CDR3aa: CATSDDRGCTEAFF
CDR3nt: TGTGCCACCAGTGATGACAGGGGGTGCACTGAAGCTTTCTTT
abundance: -
v_gene: TRBV24-1
d_gene: TRBD1
j_gene: TRBJ1-1